This TCR beta chain was observed in a study of cytomegalovirus exposure and HLA in healthy donors. Study results and caveats: The later analysis indicated that the majority of CMV-associated TCR beta chains appeared HLA-restricted. The authors enumerated some 170 TCR beta chains as linked to cytomegalovirus.

The primer mix had 60 Vbeta and 13 Jbeta primers. Some clones are missing from TCRdb's copy, which holds only in-frame ones; the method was immunoSEQ multiplex PCR. The sample holds some 140,000 clones, 80% seen once. With respect to this clone: Its specificity is not known.

Germline values: CDR1 SEHNR, CDR2 FQNEAQ (reference sequence). This CDR3 region has 15 residues. With 5 bases clipped from V and 6 bases from J, the junction kept 13 bases outside the gene matches. Sequencing input: PBMCs. The rearrangement links TRBV7-9 to TRBJ2-7, with TRBD2 identical over 7 bases. This TCR derives from a man aged 30 to 45 in good health and CMV-seronegative. CDR3 sequence: CASSPLGGRSSEQYF. The CDR3 bases are TGTGCCAGCAGCCCTTTAGGCGGGAGATCATCCGAGCAGTACTTC.